The T cell receptor beta chain under discussion was sequenced for a study of shared clonotypes between healthy human individuals. On the study more broadly: There were three CD4 naive, three CD4 memory, two CD8 naive and one CD8 memory plates per donor.

General study points: Investigators expected sequencing depth to affect clonotype sharing among donors. Some clonotypes were shared by all four sorted-subset donors, while others were not shared. The non-shared ones had lower generation probabilities than the shared ones.

The naive CD8 subset, CD45RO-negative cells positively selected for CCR7, excluded terminally differentiated effector memory CD45RA+ cells. A word on this clone: Its specificity is not known.

Data came from immunoSEQ multiplex PCR; TCRdb stores just in-frame clones and leaves some out. Of fewer than 1 million clones listed, around 96% are singletons. Trimming took 4 bases from V and 3 from J; bases not matched to a gene: 1. Germline CDR1 SGHDN, CDR2 FVKESK. The CDR3 is made up of 15 amino acids. Sequencing used naive CD8+ T cells sorted from blood. The V call is TRBV14, the J call TRBJ2-1, with 12 bases fitting TRBD2. This sequence was found in a man under 40 in good health. Written as DNA, the CDR3 is TGTGCCAGCAGCCGACTAGCGGGAGACTACAATGAGCAGTTCTTC. It translates to CASSRLAGDYNEQFF. Complete variable domain (other parts from reference TRBV14 and TRBJ2-1): EAGVTQFPSHSVIEKGQTVTLRCDPISGHDNLYWYRRVMGKEIKFLLHFVKESKQDESGMPNNRFLAERTGGTYSTLKVQPAELEDSGVYFCASSRLAGDYNEQFFGPGTRLTVL.